The 17 T cell receptor beta chains in this list originate from one sample, sequenced in a study of T cells after yellow fever vaccination. MiXCR was run by TCRdb on the 5' RACE reads, yielding one entry per CDR3 protein. The table shows about 310,000 distinct CDR3 sequences, with around 3.6% occurring only once. Sequencing used PBMCs, obtained on the day of the yellow fever booster vaccination. The receptors were sampled from a man aged 18 to 30 who received the YFV17D yellow fever vaccine.

In this sample, this clonotype turned up many times. The chain joins TRBV7-9 to TRBJ2-5, with D possibly being TRBD2 (5 bases). The length of the CDR3 is 17 residues. V was clipped by 5 bases and J by 4 bases, with 23 bases between them. Germline CDR1 SEHNR, CDR2 FQNEAQ (reference sequence). Here the CDR3 reads CASSTGDGISGGETQYF. The CDR3 DNA follows: TGTGCCAGCAGCACTGGCGACGGGATTAGTGGAGGAGAGACCCAGTACTTC.

This clonotype has just a few counts. V and J are TRBV27 and TRBJ1-2; 7 nucleotides line up with TRBD1. The J segment lost 4 bases and the V segment lost 6 bases, leaving 14 bases of the junction unmatched. CDR1 is MNHEY, CDR2 SMNVEV, per germline (reference sequence). This CDR3 spans 16 amino acids. The CDR3 spells CASSPSTRTGLYGYTF. The CDR3 DNA reads as TGTGCCAGCAGCCCTTCGACTCGGACAGGCCTCTATGGCTACACCTTC.

This clonotype was counted only a few times. V usage is TRBV29-1 and J usage is TRBJ1-6; 7 bases line up with TRBD1. The CDR3 runs to 16 residues. The J segment lost 4 bases and the V segment lost 5 bases, leaving 11 bases of the junction unmatched. Germline V CDR1 and CDR2: SQVTM, ANQGSEA. This chain's CDR3 is CSVPPGQGQYNSPLHF. The CDR3 DNA reads as TGCAGCGTTCCCCCGGGGCAGGGACAGTATAATTCACCCCTCCACTTT.

This rearrangement joins TRBV5-6 to TRBJ1-5, with a possible D match to TRBD1 (5 bases). The CDR3 is made up of 13 amino acids. V lost 2 bases, J lost 5 bases, and 8 bases lay in between. Germline-derived CDR1 and CDR2 are SGHDT and YYEEEE. The CDR3 nucleotides read TGTGCCAGCAGCTTCCAGGGCGATCAGCCCCAGCATTTT. Amino acids: CASSFQGDQPQHF.

In its sample, this clonotype was seen many times. The chain recombines TRBV27 with TRBJ1-1, with unresolved D. The CDR3 runs to 13 residues. The V and J ends lost 11 bases and 0 bases respectively, with 13 bases between them. Germline lookup yields CDR1 MNHEY and CDR2 SMNVEV (reference sequence). The CDR3, as DNA: TGTGCCGCCGGGAGACGGATGAACACTGAAGCTTTCTTT. Its translation: CAAGRRMNTEAFF.

This clonotype has a count of ten or more. V usage is TRBV10-3 and J usage is TRBJ2-3, with a tentative D call TRBD2 (5 bases). Germline CDR1 and CDR2: ENHRY and SYGVKD. V was pared by 0 bases and J by 6 bases, with 13 bases between. The CDR3 length is 15 residues. The CDR3 sequence is CAISESRSSRDTQYF. DNA of the CDR3: TGTGCCATCAGTGAGTCGAGGTCTAGCAGGGATACGCAGTATTTT.

At least ten counts were recorded for this clonotype. The chain is built from TRBV9 and TRBJ2-3; D is perhaps TRBD2 (6 bases). Trimming shortened V by 4 bases and J by 0 bases, and 15 bases separated the two germline ends. Germline loops: CDR1 SGDLS, CDR2 YYNGEE. The CDR3 sequence is 16 residues long. The CDR3 is CASSSYSGTSTDTQYF. The DNA of the CDR3 is TGTGCCAGCAGCTCGTATTCCGGGACTAGCACAGATACGCAGTATTTT.

In this sample, this clonotype turned up a few times. The V and J genes are TRBV27 and TRBJ1-5; D is possibly TRBD1 (6 bases). The CDR3 totals 15 residues. Trimming cost V 1 base and J 2 bases, with 9 bases left between them. Germline V lookup: CDR1 MNHEY, CDR2 SMNVEV (reference sequence). CDR3 region: CASSLWGPGNQPQHF. The CDR3 coding sequence is TGTGCCAGCAGTTTATGGGGGCCCGGCAATCAGCCCCAGCATTTT.

This clonotype was recorded a few times. The chain carries TRBV11-2 and TRBJ2-7; D is undetermined. The CDR3 has 14 residues. Trimming shortened V by 5 bases and J by 3 bases, and 14 bases separated the two germline ends. CDR1 and CDR2 (germline): SGHAT, FQNNGV. The CDR3 DNA sequence: TGTGCCAGCAGCAGAGACGTGGTTGGCTACGAGCAGTACTTC. Translation: CASSRDVVGYEQYF.

In this sample, this clonotype turned up many times. The rearrangement links TRBV20-1 to TRBJ2-3; 8 nucleotides match TRBD2. In germline, CDR1 is DFQATT, CDR2 SNEGSKA (reference sequence). CDR3 length equals 13 residues. V shed 6 bases and J 5 bases; nucleotides not matched to a gene: 7. The CDR3 nucleotides are TGCAGTGCCCCACGGGGGGGGAGAGATACGCAGTATTTT. It yields the protein CSAPRGGRDTQYF.

This clonotype was picked up a small number of times. This chain connects TRBV10-3 to TRBJ1-4, with a tentative D call TRBD1 (5 bases). Trimming shortened V by 5 bases and J by 7 bases, and 14 bases separated the two germline ends. CDR1 and CDR2 from the germline V gene are ENHRY and SYGVKD. This CDR3 is 14 amino acids long. This chain's CDR3 is CAISTREGSEKLFF. Here the CDR3 DNA reads TGTGCCATCAGTACAAGGGAGGGGTCTGAAAAACTGTTTTTT.

This clonotype appeared a few times. The chain joins TRBV7-9 to TRBJ1-2; D remains unclear. The CDR3 has 13 amino acids. Germline CDR1 reads SEHNR; CDR2 reads FQNEAQ (reference sequence). V dropped 1 base and J dropped 8 bases, with 11 bases sitting between them. This CDR3 is CASSLGTPSGYTF. The CDR3 coding sequence is TGTGCCAGCAGCTTAGGAACACCGAGCGGCTACACCTTC.

This clonotype has more than one count but fewer than ten. This chain uses TRBV30 with TRBJ2-3, with 7 bases aligning to TRBD1. Germline loops: CDR1 GTSNPN, CDR2 SVGIG (reference sequence). This CDR3 comprises 15 residues. V was pared by 4 bases and J by 3 bases, with 10 bases of the junction left unmatched. The DNA of the CDR3 is TGTGCCTGGACCTTGGGGACAGCCCGAACAGATACGCAGTATTTT. It translates to CAWTLGTARTDTQYF.

In its sample, this clonotype was seen many times. The rearrangement uses TRBV5-1 and TRBJ2-1; 7 bases agree with TRBD1. Germline V lookup: CDR1 SGHRS, CDR2 YFSETQ. V gave up 2 bases and J gave up 6 bases; unmatched junction bases: 20. The CDR3 is 19 residues long. The CDR3 here is CASSFFGQGVSRARNEQFF. The CDR3 DNA follows: TGCGCCAGCAGCTTTTTTGGGCAGGGGGTTTCTCGGGCGCGCAATGAGCAGTTCTTC. Together with reference TRBV5-1 and TRBJ2-1, the CDR3 gives the full variable domain: KAGVTQTPRYLIKTRGQQVTLSCSPISGHRSVSWYQQTPGQGLQFLFEYFSETQRNKGNFPGRFSGRQFSNSRSEMNVSTLELGDSALYLCASSFFGQGVSRARNEQFFGPGTRLTVL.

This clonotype has a handful of counts. CDR3: CASSFDGSNYGYTF. CDR3 sequence (DNA): TGTGCCAGCAGCTTTGACGGATCTAACTATGGCTACACCTTC. This chain joins TRBV7-2 and TRBJ1-2, with D uncertain. CDR1 and CDR2 (germline): SGHTA, FQGNSA. The length of the CDR3 is 14 residues. V was clipped by 3 bases and J by 0 bases, with 8 bases between them.

There are many counts of this clonotype. The gene calls are TRBV10-3 and TRBJ2-1; tentative D call: TRBD1 (6 bases). Germline loops: CDR1 ENHRY, CDR2 SYGVKD. V was pared by 7 bases and J by 0 bases, with 13 bases between. The CDR3 covers 15 residues. The CDR3 bases are TGTGCCATCAAGCCGGGACACCGCTCCTACAATGAGCAGTTCTTC. Protein product: CAIKPGHRSYNEQFF.

V and J are TRBV5-4 and TRBJ2-3; D may be TRBD1 (6 bases). Germline CDR1 SGHNT, CDR2 YYREEE (reference sequence). The CDR3 consists of 15 residues. V gave up 4 bases and J gave up 4 bases, with 16 bases separating them. The CDR3 region has the DNA TGTGCCAGCAGCCAGACAGGAGAGGGGGCAGATACGCAGTATTTT. Translated: CASSQTGEGADTQYF.